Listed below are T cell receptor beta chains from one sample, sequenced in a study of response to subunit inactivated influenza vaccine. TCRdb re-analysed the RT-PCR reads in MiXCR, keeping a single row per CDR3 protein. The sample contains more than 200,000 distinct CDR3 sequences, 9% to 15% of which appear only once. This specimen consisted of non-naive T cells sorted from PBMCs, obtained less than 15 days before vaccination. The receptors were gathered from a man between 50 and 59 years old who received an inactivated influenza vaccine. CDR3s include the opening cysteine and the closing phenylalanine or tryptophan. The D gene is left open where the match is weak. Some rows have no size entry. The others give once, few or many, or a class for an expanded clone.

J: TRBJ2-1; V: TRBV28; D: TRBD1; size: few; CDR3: CASSLTGTAYNEQFF; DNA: TGTGCCAGCAGTTTAACCGGGACAGCCTACAATGAGCAGTTCTTC
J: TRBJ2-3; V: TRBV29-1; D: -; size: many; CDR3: CSVAGGALPTDTQYF; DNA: TGCAGCGTTGCTGGAGGGGCTCTCCCCACAGATACGCAGTATTTT
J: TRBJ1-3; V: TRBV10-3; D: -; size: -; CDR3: CAISESAGNTIYF; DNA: TGTGCCATCAGTGAGTCTGCTGGAAACACCATATATTTT
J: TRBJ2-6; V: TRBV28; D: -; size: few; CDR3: CASSSGGVSGANVLTF; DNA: TGTGCCAGCAGTTCGGGCGGGGTGTCTGGGGCCAACGTCCTGACTTTC
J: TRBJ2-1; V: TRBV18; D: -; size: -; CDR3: CASSPAPTNNEQFF; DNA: TGTGCCAGCTCACCAGCCCCCACCAACAATGAGCAGTTCTTC
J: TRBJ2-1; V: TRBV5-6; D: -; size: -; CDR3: CASSLWRAPYNEQFF; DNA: TGTGCCAGCAGCTTGTGGCGGGCCCCGTACAATGAGCAGTTCTTC
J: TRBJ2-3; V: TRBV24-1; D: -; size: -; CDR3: CATSDSSQVWSADTQYF; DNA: TGTGCCACCAGTGATTCGTCTCAGGTCTGGTCGGCAGATACGCAGTATTTT
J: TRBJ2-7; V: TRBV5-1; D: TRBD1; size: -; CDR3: CASSVLQGAREQYF; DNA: TGCGCCAGCAGCGTGTTACAGGGGGCGCGCGAGCAGTACTTC
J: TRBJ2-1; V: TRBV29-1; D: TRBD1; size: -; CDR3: CSVSGQGVYNEQFF; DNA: TGCAGCGTCTCGGGACAGGGGGTGTACAATGAGCAGTTCTTC
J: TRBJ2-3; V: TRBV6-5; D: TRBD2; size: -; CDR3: CASGYPTYSGNTDTQYF; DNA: TGTGCCAGCGGTTACCCCACTTATAGCGGGAACACAGATACGCAGTATTTT
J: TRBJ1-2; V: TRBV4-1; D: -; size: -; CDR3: CASSQDLWGLNYGYTF; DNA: TGCGCCAGCAGCCAAGATCTGTGGGGGCTTAACTATGGCTACACCTTC
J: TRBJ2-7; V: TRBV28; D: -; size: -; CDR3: CASSLMKLKRALDSYEQYF; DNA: TGTGCCAGCAGTTTAATGAAGTTGAAGAGGGCTCTCGATTCCTACGAGCAGTACTTC
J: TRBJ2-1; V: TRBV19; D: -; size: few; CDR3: CASSIRGRSVNEQFF; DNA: TGTGCCAGTAGTATACGTGGGAGGTCGGTCAATGAGCAGTTCTTC
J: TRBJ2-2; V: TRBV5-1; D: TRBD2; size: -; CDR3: CASSTGTRYTGELFF; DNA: TGCGCCAGCAGCACCGGGACTAGGTACACCGGGGAGCTGTTTTTT
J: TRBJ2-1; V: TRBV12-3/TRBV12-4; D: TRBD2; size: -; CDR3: CASKAGTSGRDEQFF; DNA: TGTGCCAGTAAAGCCGGGACTAGCGGGAGGGATGAGCAGTTCTTC
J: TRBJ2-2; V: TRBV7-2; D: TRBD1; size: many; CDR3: CASRTGTGRTGELFF; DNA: TGTGCCAGCAGAACCGGGACAGGGAGGACCGGGGAGCTGTTTTTT
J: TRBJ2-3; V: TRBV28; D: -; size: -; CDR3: CAVENSDRSTTQYF; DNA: TGTGCCGTCGAGAATTCGGACAGATCCACTACGCAGTATTTT
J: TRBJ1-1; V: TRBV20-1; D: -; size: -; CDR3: CSARVGQVNTEAFF; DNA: TGCAGTGCTAGAGTTGGCCAAGTGAACACTGAAGCTTTCTTT
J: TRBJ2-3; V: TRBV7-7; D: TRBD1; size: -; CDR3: CASSPILGGDTQYF; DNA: TGTGCCAGCAGCCCGATATTAGGGGGCGATACGCAGTATTTT
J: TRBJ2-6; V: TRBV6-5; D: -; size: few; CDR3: CASSYERGSGANVLTF; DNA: TGTGCCAGCAGTTACGAAAGGGGCTCTGGGGCCAACGTCCTGACTTTC